These T cell receptor beta chains were read from a single sample in a study of regulatory T cells in long-lasting Graves disease. TCRdb reprocessed the multiplex PCR reads with MiXCR, giving one entry per CDR3 protein. The repertoire includes roughly 500,000 distinct CDR3 sequences, approximately 15% of them detected once, and about 10% sits in the top ten. Separately, the same data were catalogued under a study of T cells in Graves' hyperthyroidism and ophthalmopathy.

This sample comprised peripheral blood mononuclear cells (PBMCs), obtained at new diagnosis, from a patient treated with antithyroid drugs. The receptor source for this set is a young man with Graves disease. Both conserved end residues are part of each CDR3. D genes are given only for firm matches. The size entry is marked missing in some rows and otherwise reads once, few, many or a size class.

size	J	V	D	DNA	CDR3
many	TRBJ1-4	TRBV19	.	TGTGCCAGTACGAACAGGCTAACAACTAATGAAAAACTGTTTTTT	CASTNRLTTNEKLFF
few	TRBJ2-1	TRBV6-2/TRBV6-3	TRBD2	TGTGCCAGCAGGACAGCTAGCGGTTACAATGAGCAGTTCTTC	CASRTASGYNEQFF
many	TRBJ2-7	TRBV9	.	TGTGCCAGCAGCGTAGAAGAGGGGTACTACGAGCAGTACTTC	CASSVEEGYYEQYF
few	TRBJ1-2	TRBV18	TRBD1	TGTGCCAGCTCACCAGGTACAGGGACAGTCGCCACCTTC	CASSPGTGTVATF
.	TRBJ2-2	TRBV10-1	.	TGCGCCAGCAGGGTCACGGGAACCGGGGAGCTGTTTTTT	CASRVTGTGELFF
many	TRBJ2-1	TRBV20-1	TRBD1	TGCAGTGCTAGAGATTGGGCAGGGGGCTATGAGCAGTTCTTC	CSARDWAGGYEQFF
many	TRBJ2-5	TRBV15	TRBD2	TGTGCCACCAGCAGAGATCTGGCGGGAGGGCCGAGTGAGACCCAGTACTTC	CATSRDLAGGPSETQYF
.	TRBJ2-1	TRBV25-1	.	TGTGCCAGCAGTACCGCAGAGAGCTCCTACAATGAGCAGTTCTTC	CASSTAESSYNEQFF
.	TRBJ1-5	TRBV9	.	TGTGCCAGCAGCCGGACCGGGGCCGATCAGCCCCAGCATTTT	CASSRTGADQPQHF
.	TRBJ2-1	TRBV14	.	TGTGCCAGCAGCCAAGATCGACGAGAATATGGCCAGGGGTTTAATGAGCAGTTCTTC	CASSQDRREYGQGFNEQFF
many	TRBJ1-6	TRBV28	TRBD1	TGTGCCAGCACTCCCGGGACAGTTAATAATTCACCCCTCCACTTT	CASTPGTVNNSPLHF
many	TRBJ1-1	TRBV20-1	.	TGCAGTGCTAGTCGGGGCATGAACACTGAAGCTTTCTTT	CSASRGMNTEAFF
few	TRBJ1-1	TRBV4-1	.	TGCGCCAGCAGCTATCAGGGAAGAGGGACTGAAGCTTTCTTT	CASSYQGRGTEAFF
many	TRBJ1-2	TRBV6-1	.	TGTGCCAGCAAAAGGGACGTTGACTATGGCTACACCTTC	CASKRDVDYGYTF
many	TRBJ1-4	TRBV27	.	TGTGCCAGCAGTTTACGGCGGCTTAATGAAAAACTGTTTTTT	CASSLRRLNEKLFF
few	TRBJ2-1	TRBV19	.	TGTGCCAGTAGTATAGATCTAGTAATCTATGAGCAGTTCTTC	CASSIDLVIYEQFF
many	TRBJ2-7	TRBV20-1	.	TGCAGCGCCCGGGACGGGACCTACGAGCAGTACTTC	CSARDGTYEQYF
many	TRBJ1-2	TRBV24-1	TRBD1	TGTGCCACCAGTGATTTACGACAGGGACCCTACACCTTC	CATSDLRQGPYTF
.	TRBJ1-2	TRBV2	.	TGTGCCAGCAGGATGCTCCGGGGCTACTATGGCTACACCTTC	CASRMLRGYYGYTF
few	TRBJ1-6	TRBV19	.	TGTGCCAGTAGTAGATGGGACACTAATTCACCCCTCCACTTT	CASSRWDTNSPLHF
few	TRBJ2-1	TRBV18	TRBD2	TGTGCCAGCTCACCACCCCCTAGCGGGAGCCTAAATGAGCAGTTCTTC	CASSPPPSGSLNEQFF
few	TRBJ1-4	TRBV5-6	.	TGTGCCAGCAGGATCCTAAGGGAACGCAATGAAAAACTGTTTTTT	CASRILRERNEKLFF
.	TRBJ1-1	TRBV12-3/TRBV12-4	.	TGTGCCAGCAGTTTCGGTCGCCGAACAGATACTGAAGCTTTCTTT	CASSFGRRTDTEAFF
.	TRBJ2-7	TRBV12-3/TRBV12-4	.	TGTGCCAGCAGTTTAGGGACAGTCTCCTACGAGCGGTACTTC	CASSLGTVSYERYF
many	TRBJ2-5	TRBV7-8	.	TGTGCCAGCAGCTGGAGGGGGTCCCAAGAGACCCAGTACTTC	CASSWRGSQETQYF
few	TRBJ2-5	TRBV19	.	TGTGCCAGTACCAAAAGGGGGCAAGAGACCCAGTACTTC	CASTKRGQETQYF
once	TRBJ2-5	TRBV27	TRBD2	TGTGCCAGCAGCAGAAGTAGCGGGAGGTTCCAAGAGACCCAGTACTTC	CASSRSSGRFQETQYF
many	TRBJ2-2	TRBV24-1	TRBD1	TGTGCCACCAGTGATTTCGGGGACAGGGGGTCCGGGGAGCTGTTTTTT	CATSDFGDRGSGELFF
.	TRBJ2-2	TRBV7-6	.	TGTGCCAGCACCTTGAGGGGGAACACCGGGGAGCTGTTTTTT	CASTLRGNTGELFF
many	TRBJ1-1	TRBV28	.	TGTGCCAGCAGTTTACCGACAGGGAACACTGAAGCTTTCTTT	CASSLPTGNTEAFF
once	TRBJ2-2	TRBV18	TRBD1	TGTGCCAGCTCTCGCTCGGGACAGGGAGTGAACACCGGGGAGCTGTTTTTT	CASSRSGQGVNTGELFF
many	TRBJ1-1	TRBV20-1	.	TGCAGTGCTAGAAGGCGGGGAGAAGTGAACACTGAAGCTTTCTTT	CSARRRGEVNTEAFF
many	TRBJ2-7	TRBV6-1	.	TGTGCCAGCAGTGAAGCGCCCGTATACGAGCAGTACTTC	CASSEAPVYEQYF
.	TRBJ1-1	TRBV7-9	TRBD1	TGTGCCAGCAGCTTACTGAGGGGGCCGGCTGAAGCTTTCTTT	CASSLLRGPAEAFF
many	TRBJ1-4	TRBV20-1	.	TGCAGTGCTACCTCTCAGGGGACGACGCAAAAACTGTTTTTT	CSATSQGTTQKLFF
.	TRBJ2-1	TRBV18	TRBD2	TGTGCCAGCTCACGCCGCAGCGGGGGAACCTACAATGAGCAGTTCTTC	CASSRRSGGTYNEQFF
.	TRBJ1-6	TRBV27	.	TGTGCCAGCAGTTTAGAGGACACTCGTAATTCACCCCTCCACTTT	CASSLEDTRNSPLHF
many	TRBJ2-7	TRBV20-1	.	TGCAGTGCTAGAGACGGGACCCACGCCTACGAGCAGTACTTC	CSARDGTHAYEQYF
many	TRBJ1-1	TRBV24-1	.	TGTGCCACCAGTGGGGGGGGTAGGGAAGCTTTCTTT	CATSGGGREAFF
few	TRBJ1-6	TRBV9	.	TGTGCCAGCAACACGGGGCACAGCTCCTATAATTCACCCCTCCACTTT	CASNTGHSSYNSPLHF
.	TRBJ2-3	TRBV5-1	.	TGCGCCAGCAGCTTGGCGTCGACAGGGAGGCCAGATACGCAGTATTTT	CASSLASTGRPDTQYF